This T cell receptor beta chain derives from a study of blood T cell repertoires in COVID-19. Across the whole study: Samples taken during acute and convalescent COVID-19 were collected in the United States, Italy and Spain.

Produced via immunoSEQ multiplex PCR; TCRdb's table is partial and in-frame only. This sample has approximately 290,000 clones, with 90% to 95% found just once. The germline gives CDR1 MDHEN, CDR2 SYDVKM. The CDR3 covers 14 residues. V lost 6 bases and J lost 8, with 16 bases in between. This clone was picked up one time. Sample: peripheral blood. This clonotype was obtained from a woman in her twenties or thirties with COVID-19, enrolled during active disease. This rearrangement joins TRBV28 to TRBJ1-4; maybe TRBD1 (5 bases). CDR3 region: CASRGTLEGEKLFF. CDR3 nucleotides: TGTGCCAGCAGGGGGACTTTAGAGGGAGAAAAACTGTTTTTT.